This T cell receptor (beta chain) was identified in a study of regulatory T cells in long-lasting Graves disease. CDR1 and CDR2 from the germline V gene are MDHEN and SYDVKM. Trimming pared 4 bases from V and 2 bases from J, leaving 12 bases between. This CDR3 spans 14 amino acids. As for time point: newly diagnosed GD, antithyroid drugs for less than 3 months. There was RNA extracted from PBMCs, and the TCR library was made from it. This clonotype showed up many times. The TCR beta library used iRepertoire HTBI primers with Arm-PCR amplification of CDR3. One entry per CDR3 protein results from TCRdb running MiXCR on the multiplex PCR reads. The table lists hundreds of thousands of distinct CDR3 sequences, 16% of them singletons. These data were also reused for a study on T cells in Graves' hyperthyroidism and ophthalmopathy. That work states: An initial round of RT-PCR targeting the TCR CDR3 relied on the HTBI primer set.

The receptor was isolated from a woman aged 40-60 years with Graves disease. The sample in question was peripheral blood mononuclear cells (PBMCs), obtained at new diagnosis, from a patient treated with antithyroid drugs. This sequence joins TRBV28 and TRBJ2-7; TRBD1 is a possible D gene (7 bases). The CDR3: CASSWGDRTYEQYF. The CDR3 DNA follows: TGTGCCAGCAGTTGGGGGGACAGAACCTACGAGCAGTACTTC.